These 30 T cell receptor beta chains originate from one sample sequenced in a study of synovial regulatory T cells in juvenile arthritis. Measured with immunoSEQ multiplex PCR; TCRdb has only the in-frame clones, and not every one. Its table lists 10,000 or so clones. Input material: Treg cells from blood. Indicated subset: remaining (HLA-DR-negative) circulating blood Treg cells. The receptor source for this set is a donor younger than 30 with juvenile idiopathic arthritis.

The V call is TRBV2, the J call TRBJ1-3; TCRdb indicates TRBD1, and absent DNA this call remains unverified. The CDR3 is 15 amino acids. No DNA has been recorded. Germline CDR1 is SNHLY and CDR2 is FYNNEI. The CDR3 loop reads CASSLRTGPGNTIYF.

CDR3 residues: CASSPGHYNEQFF. The genes are TRBV18 and TRBJ2-1; TCRdb names TRBD1, which stays unverified in the absence of DNA. CDR3 size: 13 residues. No DNA accompanies this entry. Germline values: CDR1 KGHSH, CDR2 LQKENI.

CDR3 region: CASSTSTGIGNQPQHF. This chain connects TRBV19 to TRBJ1-5; the TRBD1 assignment by TCRdb is unverifiable without DNA. CDR1 is LNHDA, CDR2 SQIVND, per germline (reference sequence). This CDR3 is 16 amino acids long. Nucleotide data are not available.

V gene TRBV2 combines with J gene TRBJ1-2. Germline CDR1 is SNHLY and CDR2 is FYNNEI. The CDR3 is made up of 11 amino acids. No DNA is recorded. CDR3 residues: CASKGGWGYTF.

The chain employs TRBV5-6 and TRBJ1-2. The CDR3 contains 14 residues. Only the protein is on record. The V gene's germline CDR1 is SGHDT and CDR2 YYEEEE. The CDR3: CASSYDRGRLGYTF.

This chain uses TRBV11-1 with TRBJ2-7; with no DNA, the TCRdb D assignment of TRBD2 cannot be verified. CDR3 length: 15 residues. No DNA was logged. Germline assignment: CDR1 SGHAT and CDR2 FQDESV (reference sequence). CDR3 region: CASSLIVGLASEQYF.

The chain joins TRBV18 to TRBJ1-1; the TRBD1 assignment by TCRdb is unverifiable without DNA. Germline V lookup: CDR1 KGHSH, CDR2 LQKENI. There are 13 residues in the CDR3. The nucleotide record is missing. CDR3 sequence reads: CASSGPTGTEAFF.

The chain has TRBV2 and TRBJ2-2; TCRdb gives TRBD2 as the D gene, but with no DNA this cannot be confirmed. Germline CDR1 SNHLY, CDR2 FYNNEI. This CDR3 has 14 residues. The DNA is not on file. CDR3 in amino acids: CASSGLADTGELFF.

CDR3 region: CASSFPLVAGGPYNEQFF. The rearrangement uses TRBV7-8 and TRBJ2-1; TCRdb indicates TRBD2, and absent DNA this call remains unverified. Germline assignment: CDR1 SGHVS and CDR2 FQNEAQ. This CDR3 spans 18 amino acids. No DNA accompanies this entry.

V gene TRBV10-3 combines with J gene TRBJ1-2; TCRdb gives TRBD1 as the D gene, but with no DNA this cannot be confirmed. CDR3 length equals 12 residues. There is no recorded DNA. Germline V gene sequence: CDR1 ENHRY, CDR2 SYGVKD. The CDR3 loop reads CAIQTPNYGYTF.

This CDR3 reads CAISDSGRRYEQYF. The chain couples TRBV10-3 to TRBJ2-7; TCRdb selects TRBD2, and the lack of DNA leaves this call unchecked. Germline CDR1 ENHRY, CDR2 SYGVKD. CDR3 length: 14 residues. DNA is not recorded here.

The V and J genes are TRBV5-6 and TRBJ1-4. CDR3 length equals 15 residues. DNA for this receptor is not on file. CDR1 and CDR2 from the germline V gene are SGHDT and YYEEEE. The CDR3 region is CASSSSRTRNEKLFF.

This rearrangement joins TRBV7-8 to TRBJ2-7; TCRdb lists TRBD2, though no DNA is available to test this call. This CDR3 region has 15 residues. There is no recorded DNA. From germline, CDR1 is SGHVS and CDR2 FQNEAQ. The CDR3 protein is CASSLTGTSGIEQYF.

CDR3 sequence: CASSSATGVAGLVFF. The V gene is TRBV7-2, the J gene TRBJ2-2; TCRdb selects TRBD2, and the lack of DNA leaves this call unchecked. This CDR3 spans 15 amino acids. No DNA sequence is on record. Germline V gene lookup returns CDR1 SGHTA and CDR2 FQGNSA.

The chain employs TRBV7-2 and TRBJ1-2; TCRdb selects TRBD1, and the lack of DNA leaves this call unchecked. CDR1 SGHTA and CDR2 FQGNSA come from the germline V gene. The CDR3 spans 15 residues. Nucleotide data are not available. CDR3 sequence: CASSLKQGIFDGYTF.

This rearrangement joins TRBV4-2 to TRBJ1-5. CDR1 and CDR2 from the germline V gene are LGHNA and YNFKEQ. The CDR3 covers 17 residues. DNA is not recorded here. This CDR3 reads CASSQEPSGGSNQPQHF.

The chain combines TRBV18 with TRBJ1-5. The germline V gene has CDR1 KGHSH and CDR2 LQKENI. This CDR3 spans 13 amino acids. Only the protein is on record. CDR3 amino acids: CASSPYGNQPQHF.

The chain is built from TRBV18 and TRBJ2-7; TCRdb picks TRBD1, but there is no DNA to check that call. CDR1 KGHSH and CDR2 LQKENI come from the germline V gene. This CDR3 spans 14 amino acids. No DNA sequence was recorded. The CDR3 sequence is CASSPMAGNYEQYF.

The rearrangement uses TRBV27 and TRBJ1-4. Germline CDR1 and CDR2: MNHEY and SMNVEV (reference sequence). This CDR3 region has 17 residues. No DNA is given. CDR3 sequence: CASSFNFMTGVGEKLFF.

This CDR3 reads CASSPSRQPQHF. The gene calls are TRBV19 and TRBJ1-5; without DNA, the TCRdb call of TRBD1 cannot be checked. From germline, CDR1 is LNHDA and CDR2 SQIVND (reference sequence). This CDR3 comprises 12 residues. No DNA sequence was recorded. The full variable domain, in which reference TRBV19 and TRBJ1-5 provide the parts outside the CDR3, is DGGITQSPKYLFRKEGQNVTLSCEQNLNHDAMYWYRQDPGQGLRLIYYSQIVNDFQKGDIAEGYSVSREKKESFPLTVTSAQKNPTAFYLCASSPSRQPQHFGDGTRLSIL.

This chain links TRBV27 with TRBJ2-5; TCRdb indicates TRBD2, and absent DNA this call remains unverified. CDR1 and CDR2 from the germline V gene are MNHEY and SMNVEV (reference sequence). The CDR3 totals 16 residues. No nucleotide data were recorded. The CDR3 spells CASSLSLAGKRETQYF.

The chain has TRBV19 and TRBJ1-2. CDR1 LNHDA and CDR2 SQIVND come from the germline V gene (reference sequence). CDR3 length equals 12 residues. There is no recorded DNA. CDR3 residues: CASAYRDYGYTF.

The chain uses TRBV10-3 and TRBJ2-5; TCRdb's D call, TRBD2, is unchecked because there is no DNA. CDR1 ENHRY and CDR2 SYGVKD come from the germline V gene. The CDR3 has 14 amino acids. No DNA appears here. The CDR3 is CAISGTGGGETQYF.

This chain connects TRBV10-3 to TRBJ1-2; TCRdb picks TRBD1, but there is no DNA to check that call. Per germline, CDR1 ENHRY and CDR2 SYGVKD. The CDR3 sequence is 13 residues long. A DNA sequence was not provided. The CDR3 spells CAISSTAAYGYTF.

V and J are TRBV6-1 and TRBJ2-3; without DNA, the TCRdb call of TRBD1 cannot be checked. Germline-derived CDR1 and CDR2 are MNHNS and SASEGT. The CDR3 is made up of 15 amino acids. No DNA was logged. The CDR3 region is CAIGLGTAITDTQYF.

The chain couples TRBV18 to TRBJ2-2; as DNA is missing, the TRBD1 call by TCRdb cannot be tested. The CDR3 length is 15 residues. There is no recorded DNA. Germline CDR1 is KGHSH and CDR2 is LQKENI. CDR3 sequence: CASSPRGLNTGELFF.

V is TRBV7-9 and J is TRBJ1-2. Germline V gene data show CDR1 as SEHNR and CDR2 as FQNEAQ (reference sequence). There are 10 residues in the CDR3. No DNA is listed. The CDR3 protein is CASSADGYTF.

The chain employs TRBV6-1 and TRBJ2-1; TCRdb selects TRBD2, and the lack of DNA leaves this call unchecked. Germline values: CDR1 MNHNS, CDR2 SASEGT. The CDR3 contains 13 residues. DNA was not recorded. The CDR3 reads CASSSLAGPLEFF.

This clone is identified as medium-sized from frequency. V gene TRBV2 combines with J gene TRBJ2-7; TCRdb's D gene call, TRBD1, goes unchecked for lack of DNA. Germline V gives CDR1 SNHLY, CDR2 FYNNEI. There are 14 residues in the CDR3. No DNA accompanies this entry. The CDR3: CASSAQGYPYEQYF.

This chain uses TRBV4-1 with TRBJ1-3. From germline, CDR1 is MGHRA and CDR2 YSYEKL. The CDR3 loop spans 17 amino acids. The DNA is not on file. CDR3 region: CASSQDHGTRSGNTIYF.